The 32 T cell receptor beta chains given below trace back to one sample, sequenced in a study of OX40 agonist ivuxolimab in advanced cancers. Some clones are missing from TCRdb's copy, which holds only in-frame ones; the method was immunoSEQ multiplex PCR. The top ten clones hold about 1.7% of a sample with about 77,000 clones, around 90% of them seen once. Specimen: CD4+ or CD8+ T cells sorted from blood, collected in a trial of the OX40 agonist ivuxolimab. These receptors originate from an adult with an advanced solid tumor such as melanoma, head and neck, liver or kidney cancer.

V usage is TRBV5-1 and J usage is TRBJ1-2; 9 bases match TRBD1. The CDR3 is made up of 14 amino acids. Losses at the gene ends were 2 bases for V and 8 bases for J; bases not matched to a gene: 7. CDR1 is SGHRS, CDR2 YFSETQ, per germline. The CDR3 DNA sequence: TGCGCCAGCAGCTTCGTAGACAGGGGGAAAGGCTACACCTTC. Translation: CASSFVDRGKGYTF.

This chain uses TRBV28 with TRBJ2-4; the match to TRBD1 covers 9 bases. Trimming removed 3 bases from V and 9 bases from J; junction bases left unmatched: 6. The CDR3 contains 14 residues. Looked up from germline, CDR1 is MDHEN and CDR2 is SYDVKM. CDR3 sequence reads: CASSLGQGVSIQYF. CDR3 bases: TGTGCCAGCAGTTTGGGACAGGGAGTGAGCATTCAGTACTTC. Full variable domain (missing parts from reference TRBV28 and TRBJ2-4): DVKVTQSSRYLVKRTGEKVFLECVQDMDHENMFWYRQDPGLGLRLIYFSYDVKMKEKGDIPEGYSVSREKKERFSLILESASTNQTSMYLCASSLGQGVSIQYFGAGTRLSVL.

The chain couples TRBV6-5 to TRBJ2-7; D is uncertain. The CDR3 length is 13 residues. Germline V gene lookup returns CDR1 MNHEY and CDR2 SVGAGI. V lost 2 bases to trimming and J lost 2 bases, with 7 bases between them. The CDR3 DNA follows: TGTGCCAGCAGTTACGACACACCCTACGAGCAGTACTTC. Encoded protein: CASSYDTPYEQYF.

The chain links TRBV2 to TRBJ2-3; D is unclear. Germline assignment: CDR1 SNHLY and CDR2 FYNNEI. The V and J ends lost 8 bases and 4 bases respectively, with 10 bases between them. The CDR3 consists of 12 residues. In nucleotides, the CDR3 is TGTGCCAGCGGTTCTTACGCAGATACGCAGTATTTT. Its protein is CASGSYADTQYF. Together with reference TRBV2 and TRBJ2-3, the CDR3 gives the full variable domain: EPEVTQTPSHQVTQMGQEVILRCVPISNHLYFYWYRQILGQKVEFLVSFYNNEISEKSEIFDDQFSVERPDGSNFTLKIRSTKLEDSAMYFCASGSYADTQYFGPGTRLTVL.

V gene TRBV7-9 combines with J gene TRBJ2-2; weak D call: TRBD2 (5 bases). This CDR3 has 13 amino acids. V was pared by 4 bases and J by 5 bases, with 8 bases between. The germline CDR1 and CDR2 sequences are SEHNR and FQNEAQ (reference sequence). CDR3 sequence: CASSSPGTGELFF. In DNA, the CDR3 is TGTGCCAGCAGCTCCCCGGGGACCGGGGAGCTGTTTTTT.

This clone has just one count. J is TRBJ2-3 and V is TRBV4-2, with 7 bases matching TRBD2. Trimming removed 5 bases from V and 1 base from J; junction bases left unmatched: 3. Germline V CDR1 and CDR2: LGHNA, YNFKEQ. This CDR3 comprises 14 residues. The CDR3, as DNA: TGTGCCAGCAGCACGGGGGGAGGCACAGATACGCAGTATTTT. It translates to CASSTGGGTDTQYF.

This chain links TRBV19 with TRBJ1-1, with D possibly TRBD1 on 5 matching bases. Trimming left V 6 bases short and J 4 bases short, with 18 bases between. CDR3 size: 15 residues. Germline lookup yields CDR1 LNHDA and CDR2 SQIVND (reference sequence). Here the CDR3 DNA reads TGTGCCAGTAGCCCGATTCAAAGGGGTGGCACTGAAGCTTTCTTT. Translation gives CASSPIQRGGTEAFF.

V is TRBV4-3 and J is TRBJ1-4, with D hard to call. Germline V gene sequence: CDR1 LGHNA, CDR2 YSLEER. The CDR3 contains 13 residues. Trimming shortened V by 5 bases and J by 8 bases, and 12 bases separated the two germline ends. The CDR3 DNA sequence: TGCGCCAGCAGCTCGGGATTTGGGGAAAAACTGTTTTTT. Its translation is CASSSGFGEKLFF.

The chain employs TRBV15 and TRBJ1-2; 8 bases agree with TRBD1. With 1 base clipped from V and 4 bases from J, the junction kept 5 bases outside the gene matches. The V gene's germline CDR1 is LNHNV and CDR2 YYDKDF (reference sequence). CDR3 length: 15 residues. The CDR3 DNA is TGTGCCACCAGCAGAGGTCAGGGGGCCATCTATGGCTACACCTTC. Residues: CATSRGQGAIYGYTF.

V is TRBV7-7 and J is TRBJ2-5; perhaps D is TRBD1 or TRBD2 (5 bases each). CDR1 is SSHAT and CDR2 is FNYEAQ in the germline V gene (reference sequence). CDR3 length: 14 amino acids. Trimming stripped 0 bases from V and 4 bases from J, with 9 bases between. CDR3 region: CASSLASRGETQYF. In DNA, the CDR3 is TGTGCCAGCAGCTTAGCATCGAGGGGAGAGACCCAGTACTTC.

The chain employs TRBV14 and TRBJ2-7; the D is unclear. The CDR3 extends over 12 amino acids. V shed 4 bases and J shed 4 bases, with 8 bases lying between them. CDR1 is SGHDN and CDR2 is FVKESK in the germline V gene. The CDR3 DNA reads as TGTGCCAGCAGCCGCCAGCATTACGAGCAGTACTTC. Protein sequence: CASSRQHYEQYF.

The CDR3 reads CASSPMASTDTQYF. The CDR3 DNA sequence: TGTGCCAGCAGCCCTATGGCTAGCACAGATACGCAGTATTTT. V usage is TRBV11-3 and J usage is TRBJ2-3; unclear D gene. Trimming shortened V by 5 bases and J by 0 bases, and 9 bases separated the two germline ends. CDR1 SGHNT and CDR2 YENEEA come from the germline V gene. The CDR3 runs 14 residues. Combining the CDR3 with reference TRBV11-3 and TRBJ2-3 gives the whole variable domain EAGVVQSPRYKIIEKKQPVAFWCNPISGHNTLYWYLQNLGQGPELLIRYENEEAVDDSQLPKDRFSAERLKGVDSTLKIQPAELGDSAVYLCASSPMASTDTQYFGPGTRLTVL.

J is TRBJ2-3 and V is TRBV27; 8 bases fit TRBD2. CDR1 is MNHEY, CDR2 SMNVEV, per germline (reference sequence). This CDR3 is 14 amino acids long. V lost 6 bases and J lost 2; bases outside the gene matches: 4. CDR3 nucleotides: TGTGCCAGCAGACTCGGGAGGGCCACAGATACGCAGTATTTT. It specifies CASRLGRATDTQYF.

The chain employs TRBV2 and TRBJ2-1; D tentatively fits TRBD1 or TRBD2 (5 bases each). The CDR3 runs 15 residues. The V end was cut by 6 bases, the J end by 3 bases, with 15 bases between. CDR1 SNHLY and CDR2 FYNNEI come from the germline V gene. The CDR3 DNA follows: TGTGCCAGCAGCGCCGGGACCGGAGGCTACAATGAGCAGTTCTTC. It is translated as CASSAGTGGYNEQFF.

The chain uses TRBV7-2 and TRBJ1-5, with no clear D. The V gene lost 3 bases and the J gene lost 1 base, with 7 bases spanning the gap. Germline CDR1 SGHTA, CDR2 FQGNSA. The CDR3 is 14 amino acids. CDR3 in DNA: TGTGCCAGCAGCTTCGCCGTAAGCAATCAGCCCCAGCATTTT. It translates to CASSFAVSNQPQHF.

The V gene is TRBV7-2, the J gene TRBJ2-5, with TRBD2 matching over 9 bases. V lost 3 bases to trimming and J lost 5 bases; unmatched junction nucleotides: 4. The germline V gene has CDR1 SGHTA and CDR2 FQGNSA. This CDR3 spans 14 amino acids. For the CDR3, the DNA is TGTGCCAGCAGCTTTCCTAGCGGGATCGAGACCCAGTACTTC. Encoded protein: CASSFPSGIETQYF.

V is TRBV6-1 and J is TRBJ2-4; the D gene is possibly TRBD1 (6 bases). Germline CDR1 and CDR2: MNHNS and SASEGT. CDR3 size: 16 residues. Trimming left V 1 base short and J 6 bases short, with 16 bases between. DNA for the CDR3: TGTGCCAGCAGTGAAGTACAGGGTGGAGCCCTAAACATTCAGTACTTC. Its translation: CASSEVQGGALNIQYF.

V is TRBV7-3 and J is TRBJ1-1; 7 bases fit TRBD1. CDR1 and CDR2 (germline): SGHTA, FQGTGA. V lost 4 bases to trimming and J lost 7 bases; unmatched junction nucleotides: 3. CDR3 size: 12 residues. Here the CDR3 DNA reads TGTGCCAGCAGCTCTCAGGGGGGTGAAGCTTTCTTT. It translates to CASSSQGGEAFF.

Here the CDR3 DNA reads TGTGCCACCAGCATGGGGGCAGGGTTAATCCTGGGGGGCTACACCTTC. This gives the protein CATSMGAGLILGGYTF. The chain carries TRBV15 and TRBJ1-2, with D possibly matching TRBD1 (6 bases). CDR1 LNHNV and CDR2 YYDKDF come from the germline V gene (reference sequence). The CDR3 length is 16 residues. Trimming removed 4 bases from V and 8 bases from J, with 23 bases in between.

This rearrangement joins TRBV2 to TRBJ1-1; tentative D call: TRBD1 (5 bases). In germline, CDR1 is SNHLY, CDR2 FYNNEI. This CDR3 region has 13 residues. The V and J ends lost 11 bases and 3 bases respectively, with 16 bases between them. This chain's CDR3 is CAGTRTGYTEAFF. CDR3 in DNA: TGTGCCGGGACCCGAACCGGGTACACTGAAGCTTTCTTT.

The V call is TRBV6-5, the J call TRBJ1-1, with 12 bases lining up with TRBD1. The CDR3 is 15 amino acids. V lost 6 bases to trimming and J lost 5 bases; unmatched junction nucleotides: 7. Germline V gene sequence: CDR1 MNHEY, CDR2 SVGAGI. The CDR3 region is CASRPPGQGATEAFF. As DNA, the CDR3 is TGTGCCAGCAGACCTCCGGGACAGGGGGCAACTGAAGCTTTCTTT.

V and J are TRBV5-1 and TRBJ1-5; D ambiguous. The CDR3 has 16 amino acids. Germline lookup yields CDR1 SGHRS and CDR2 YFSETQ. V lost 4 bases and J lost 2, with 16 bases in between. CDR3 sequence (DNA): TGCGCCAGCAGCCCGGGCGTTATCGGTGGCAATCAGCCCCAGCATTTT. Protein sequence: CASSPGVIGGNQPQHF.

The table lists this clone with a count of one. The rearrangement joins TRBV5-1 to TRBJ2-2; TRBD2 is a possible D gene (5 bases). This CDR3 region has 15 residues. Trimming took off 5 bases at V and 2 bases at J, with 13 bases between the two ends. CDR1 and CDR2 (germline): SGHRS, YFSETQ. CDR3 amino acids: CASSLIEGNTGELFF. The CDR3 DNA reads TGCGCCAGCAGTTTAATCGAGGGAAACACCGGGGAGCTGTTTTTT.

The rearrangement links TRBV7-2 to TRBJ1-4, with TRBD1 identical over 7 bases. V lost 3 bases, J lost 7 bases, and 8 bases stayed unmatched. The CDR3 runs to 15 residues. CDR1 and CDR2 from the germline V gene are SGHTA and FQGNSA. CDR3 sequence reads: CASSFTGTEGEKLFF. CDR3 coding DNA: TGTGCCAGCAGCTTCACCGGGACAGAAGGTGAAAAACTGTTTTTT.

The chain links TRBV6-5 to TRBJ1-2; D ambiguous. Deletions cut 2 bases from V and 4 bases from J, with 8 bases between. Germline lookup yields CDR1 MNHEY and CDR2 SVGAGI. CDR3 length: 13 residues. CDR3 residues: CASSYGLGYGYTF. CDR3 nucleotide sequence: TGTGCCAGCAGTTACGGGTTGGGCTATGGCTACACCTTC.

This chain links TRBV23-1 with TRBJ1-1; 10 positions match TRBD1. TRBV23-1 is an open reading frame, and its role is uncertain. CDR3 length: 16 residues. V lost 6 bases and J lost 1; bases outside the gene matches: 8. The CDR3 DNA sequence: TGCGCCAGCAGCTGGGGGGACAGGGGAGGGAACACTGAAGCTTTCTTT. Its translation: CASSWGDRGGNTEAFF.

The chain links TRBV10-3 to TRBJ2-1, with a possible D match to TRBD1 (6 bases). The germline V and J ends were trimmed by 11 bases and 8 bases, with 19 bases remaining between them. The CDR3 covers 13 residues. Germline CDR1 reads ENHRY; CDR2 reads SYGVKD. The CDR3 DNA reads TGTGCCCTTCAAGGAGGCCCAGGGGATGAGCAGTTCTTC. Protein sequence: CALQGGPGDEQFF.

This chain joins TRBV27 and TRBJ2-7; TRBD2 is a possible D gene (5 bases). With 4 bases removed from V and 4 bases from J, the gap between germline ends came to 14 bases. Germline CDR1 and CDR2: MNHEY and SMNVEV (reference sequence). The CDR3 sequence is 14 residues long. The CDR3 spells CASSSIAGGYEQYF. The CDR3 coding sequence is TGTGCCAGCAGTTCCATCGCAGGAGGTTACGAGCAGTACTTC.

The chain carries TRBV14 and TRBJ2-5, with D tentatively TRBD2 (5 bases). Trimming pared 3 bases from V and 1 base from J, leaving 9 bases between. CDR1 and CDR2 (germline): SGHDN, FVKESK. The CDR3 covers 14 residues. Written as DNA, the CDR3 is TGTGCCAGCAGCCATTTAGCGATCCAAGAGACCCAGTACTTC. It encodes CASSHLAIQETQYF.

The CDR3 nucleotides are TGCGCCAGCAGCTTGGCAGGGAGCAATCAGCCCCAGCATTTT. It translates to CASSLAGSNQPQHF. The chain is built from TRBV5-1 and TRBJ1-5; perhaps TRBD1 as D (5 bases). This CDR3 comprises 14 residues. CDR1 is SGHRS, CDR2 YFSETQ, per germline. Trimming took 0 bases from V and 1 from J, leaving 5 bases between them.

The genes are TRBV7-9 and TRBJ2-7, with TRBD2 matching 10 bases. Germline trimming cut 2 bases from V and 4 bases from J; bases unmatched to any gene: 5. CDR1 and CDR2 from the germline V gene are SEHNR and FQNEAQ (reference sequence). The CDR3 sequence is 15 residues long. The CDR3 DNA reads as TGTGCCAGCAGCTTACCGCCGACTAGCGGGTACGAGCAGTACTTC. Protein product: CASSLPPTSGYEQYF.

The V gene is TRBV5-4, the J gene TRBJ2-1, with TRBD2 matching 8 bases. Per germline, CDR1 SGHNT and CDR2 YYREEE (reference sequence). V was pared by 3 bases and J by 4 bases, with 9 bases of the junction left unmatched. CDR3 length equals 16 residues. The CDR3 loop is CASSSGGGPSYNEQFF. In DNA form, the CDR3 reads TGTGCCAGCAGCTCCGGCGGGGGGCCCTCATACAATGAGCAGTTCTTC.